Below are 27 T cell receptor beta chains sequenced from a single sample in a study of T-cell reconstitution after alpha-beta-depleted transplantation in children. Unique molecular identifiers featured in how the TCRbeta library was prepared. TCRdb reprocessed the PCR reads with MiXCR, giving one entry per CDR3 protein. The table shows 120,000 or so distinct CDR3 sequences, with 10% occurring only once. Source: PBMCs from the stem cell graft donor, taken from the stem cell graft. These receptors all come from a human donor who donated a stem cell graft to a child with acute lymphoblastic leukemia.

This clonotype was counted only a few times. This rearrangement joins TRBV9 to TRBJ2-5; D is perhaps TRBD2 (6 bases). CDR1 is SGDLS and CDR2 is YYNGEE in the germline V gene. V gave up 0 bases and J gave up 5 bases, with 8 bases separating them. This CDR3 is built from 13 residues. The CDR3 reads CASSVVGGETQYF. The CDR3 coding sequence is TGTGCCAGCAGCGTAGTTGGGGGGGAGACCCAGTACTTC.

This clonotype was counted many times. As DNA, the CDR3 is TGTGCCAGCACCAACCCCGGACTAGCGGGAACGGGAGATACGCAGTATTTT. Amino acids: CASTNPGLAGTGDTQYF. The chain combines TRBV6-5 with TRBJ2-3; TRBD2 aligns across 12 bases. This CDR3 spans 17 amino acids. With 7 bases clipped from V and 5 bases from J, the junction kept 13 bases outside the gene matches. CDR1 and CDR2 from the germline V gene are MNHEY and SVGAGI.

This clonotype showed up many times. The chain recombines TRBV5-1 with TRBJ1-5, with 9 nucleotides matching TRBD1. The junction had 7 bases not matched to a gene; V was cut back by 4 bases and J by 5 bases. The germline V gene has CDR1 SGHRS and CDR2 YFSETQ. This CDR3 is 15 amino acids long. The CDR3 region has the DNA TGCGCCAGCAGCCCAGGACAGGGGAGATATCAGCCCCAGCATTTT. Protein product: CASSPGQGRYQPQHF.

This clonotype was seen at least ten times. The chain uses TRBV5-1 and TRBJ2-7; D uncertain. The V end was cut by 0 bases, the J end by 0 bases, with 10 bases between. The CDR3 runs to 15 residues. The germline V gene encodes CDR1 SGHRS and CDR2 YFSETQ. The chain's CDR3 is CASSLEGRSSYEQYF. CDR3 DNA sequence: TGCGCCAGCAGCTTGGAAGGACGGAGCTCCTACGAGCAGTACTTC.

This clonotype appeared many times. V gene TRBV27 combines with J gene TRBJ2-5; the D call may be TRBD1 or TRBD2 (5 bases each). V was cut by 5 bases and J by 0 bases, with 10 bases left in between. The length of the CDR3 is 14 residues. Germline values: CDR1 MNHEY, CDR2 SMNVEV (reference sequence). The CDR3 protein is CASSLEGHQETQYF. The CDR3, as DNA: TGTGCCAGCAGTCTTGAGGGGCACCAAGAGACCCAGTACTTC.

In its sample, this clonotype was seen many times. The chain employs TRBV7-9 and TRBJ1-1; D is uncertain. The CDR3 covers 15 residues. Germline V gives CDR1 SEHNR, CDR2 FQNEAQ (reference sequence). With 5 bases removed from V and 7 bases from J, the gap between germline ends came to 20 bases. CDR3 protein: CASSPGSVVNGEAFF. Written as DNA, the CDR3 is TGTGCCAGCAGCCCCGGATCAGTCGTTAACGGTGAAGCTTTCTTT.

This clonotype was detected ten times or more. The rearrangement joins TRBV6-2 or TRBV6-3 to TRBJ1-2; no clear D gene. Germline CDR1 is MNHEY and CDR2 is SVGEGT. Trimming took off 2 bases at V and 4 bases at J, with 14 bases between the two ends. This CDR3 is built from 15 residues. CDR3 sequence: CASSYPTMMLYGYTF. For the CDR3, the DNA is TGTGCCAGCAGTTACCCTACTATGATGCTCTATGGCTACACCTTC.

At least ten counts were recorded for this clonotype. The chain links TRBV14 to TRBJ2-6; D uncertain. CDR1 and CDR2 (germline): SGHDN, FVKESK. This CDR3 region has 18 residues. Deletions cut 6 bases from V and 1 base from J, with 19 bases between. The CDR3 nucleotides are TGTGCCAGCAGACCAACCCCGGGCCCAAAATCTGGGGCCAACGTCCTGACTTTC. This sequence encodes CASRPTPGPKSGANVLTF.

The chain employs TRBV20-1 and TRBJ2-4; the D gene could be TRBD1 or TRBD2 (5 bases each). V shed 6 bases and J shed 2 bases, with 14 bases lying between them. Germline V lookup: CDR1 DFQATT, CDR2 SNEGSKA (reference sequence). This CDR3 comprises 14 residues. CDR3 in DNA: TGCAGTGCGGCCGGGGACCCGACCAAAAACATTCAGTACTTC. Protein: CSAAGDPTKNIQYF.

Ten or more counts support this clonotype. The rearrangement joins TRBV11-2 to TRBJ1-2; no definite D call. CDR3 length: 15 amino acids. The germline CDR1 and CDR2 sequences are SGHAT and FQNNGV. The ends were cut back, 6 bases at V and 7 bases at J, with 21 bases in the middle. The CDR3 region is CASRSPGRRGSGYTF. As DNA, the CDR3 is TGTGCCAGCAGGTCCCCGGGGAGGCGAGGGTCTGGCTACACCTTC.

The table lists this clonotype with many counts. This chain connects TRBV7-9 to TRBJ1-2; 10 bases fit TRBD1. J lost 3 bases, V lost 5 bases, and 9 bases had no gene match. From germline, CDR1 is SEHNR and CDR2 FQNEAQ (reference sequence). This CDR3 spans 16 amino acids. The CDR3 region is CASSHPKTGGDYGYTF. The CDR3 DNA sequence: TGTGCCAGCAGCCATCCTAAGACAGGGGGCGACTATGGCTACACCTTC.

The gene calls are TRBV20-1 and TRBJ2-3; 10 nucleotides align to TRBD2. This CDR3 has 18 amino acids. Germline-derived CDR1 and CDR2 are DFQATT and SNEGSKA (reference sequence). J gave up 3 bases and V 1 base, and 13 bases lay outside the gene matches. Here the CDR3 DNA reads TGCAGTGCTAGAGGGGGGGATGAGCGGGGGGGCCGAACAGATACGCAGTATTTT. This codes for CSARGGDERGGRTDTQYF.

This clonotype was observed at least ten times. The chain employs TRBV9 and TRBJ2-2; the match to TRBD1 covers 7 bases. The CDR3 contains 14 residues. J gave up 4 bases and V 2 bases, and 2 bases lay outside the gene matches. Germline CDR1 reads SGDLS; CDR2 reads YYNGEE. Here the CDR3 DNA reads TGTGCCAGCAGCGTCGAGGGGGCCACCGGGGAGCTGTTTTTT. Amino acid sequence: CASSVEGATGELFF.

This clonotype came up many times. The chain is built from TRBV6-1 and TRBJ2-3; either TRBD1 or TRBD2 may fit D (5 bases each). The CDR3 runs 16 residues. Trimming cost V 5 bases and J 2 bases, with 17 bases left between them. The germline V gene encodes CDR1 MNHNS and CDR2 SASEGT. CDR3 coding DNA: TGTGCCAGCAGTCCCGCCGGGACGGTTGTCACAGATACGCAGTATTTT. It is translated as CASSPAGTVVTDTQYF.

This chain uses TRBV20-1 with TRBJ1-5; TRBD1 matches 7 bases. The V gene's germline CDR1 is DFQATT and CDR2 SNEGSKA (reference sequence). This CDR3 has 16 residues. Germline trimming cut 0 bases from V and 1 base from J; bases unmatched to any gene: 6. The CDR3 loop reads CSAREKRGLSNQPQHF. The CDR3 bases are TGCAGTGCTAGAGAAAAGAGGGGGCTGAGCAATCAGCCCCAGCATTTT.

This clonotype was seen at least ten times. The V and J genes are TRBV6-5 and TRBJ2-7; D possibly uses TRBD1 or TRBD2 (6 bases each). Germline values: CDR1 MNHEY, CDR2 SVGAGI. The V end lost 6 bases, the J end lost 4 bases, and 10 bases lay between the germline ends. The CDR3 is 12 amino acids. CDR3 in DNA: TGTGCCAGCAGCGGGGGACATTACGAGCAGTACTTC. This sequence encodes CASSGGHYEQYF.

This clonotype was counted ten times or more. J is TRBJ1-2 and V is TRBV6-5, with 9 bases matching TRBD1. The germline V gene encodes CDR1 MNHEY and CDR2 SVGAGI. Trimming removed 8 bases from V and 0 bases from J; junction bases left unmatched: 7. The CDR3 has 15 amino acids. The CDR3 spells CASGTGTGTNYGYTF. As DNA, the CDR3 is TGTGCCAGCGGAACCGGGACAGGGACTAACTATGGCTACACCTTC.

Ten or more counts support this clonotype. V and J are TRBV5-1 and TRBJ2-1; D is uncertain. The germline V and J ends were trimmed by 2 bases and 1 base, with 10 bases remaining between them. The CDR3 consists of 15 residues. Germline V CDR1 and CDR2: SGHRS, YFSETQ. CDR3 sequence (DNA): TGCGCCAGCAGCTTACGGTCTGGGTCCTACAATGAGCAGTTCTTC. Protein product: CASSLRSGSYNEQFF.

This clonotype was recorded at least ten times. The chain uses TRBV27 and TRBJ1-1; the D gene is possibly TRBD1 (6 bases). Germline values: CDR1 MNHEY, CDR2 SMNVEV (reference sequence). Between the trimmed V and J ends, which lost 0 bases and 0 bases, there was a span of 11 bases. The CDR3 spans 16 residues. The CDR3 DNA reads TGTGCCAGCAGTTTATCGGCAGGGGTTATGAACACTGAAGCTTTCTTT. Its translation: CASSLSAGVMNTEAFF.

Many counts were recorded for this clonotype. The chain combines TRBV13 with TRBJ2-7, with D maybe TRBD2 (6 bases). The CDR3 has 16 residues. In germline, CDR1 is PRHDT, CDR2 FYEKMQ (reference sequence). V lost 1 base, J lost 6 bases, and 19 bases lay in between. The CDR3 DNA follows: TGTGCCAGCAGCTTAGTGGGGAAAACCTTGCGGGGCGAGCAGTACTTC. Protein: CASSLVGKTLRGEQYF. Supplemented by reference TRBV13 and TRBJ2-7, the full variable domain reads AAGVIQSPRHLIKEKRETATLKCYPIPRHDTVYWYQQGPGQDPQFLISFYEKMQSDKGSIPDRFSAQQFSDYHSELNMSSLELGDSALYFCASSLVGKTLRGEQYFGPGTRLTVT.

This clonotype was picked up many times. The chain recombines TRBV29-1 with TRBJ2-2, with D possibly matching TRBD1 (9 bases). Trimming cost V 6 bases and J 0 bases, with 23 bases left between them. The CDR3 totals 18 residues. CDR1 is SQVTM and CDR2 is ANQGSEA in the germline V gene. The CDR3 DNA sequence: TGCAGCGTAGGGACTAGGACAGGGGCACGGGCGAACACCGGGGAGCTGTTTTTT. Its translation: CSVGTRTGARANTGELFF.

This clonotype was counted many times. This chain connects TRBV6-5 to TRBJ1-5; 10 nucleotides align to TRBD1. The germline gives CDR1 MNHEY, CDR2 SVGAGI. The CDR3 extends over 14 amino acids. Losses at the gene ends were 6 bases for V and 5 bases for J; bases not matched to a gene: 4. The CDR3 DNA follows: TGTGCCAGCAGCCGGACAGGGGGAGATCAGCCCCAGCATTTT. Translating gives CASSRTGGDQPQHF.

This clonotype showed up many times. This sequence joins TRBV5-1 and TRBJ2-1; D remains ambiguous. The CDR3 has 14 residues. The germline V and J ends were trimmed by 4 bases and 0 bases, with 8 bases remaining between them. Germline CDR1 SGHRS, CDR2 YFSETQ. The CDR3 DNA is TGCGCCAGCAGCGGAACTACCTCCTACAATGAGCAGTTCTTC. It is translated as CASSGTTSYNEQFF.

As to this clonotype: This may stem from a read error, because a much larger clone lies one nucleotide away. The chain employs TRBV12-3 or TRBV12-4 and TRBJ2-7; D is possibly TRBD1 or TRBD2 (7 bases each). CDR3 length: 14 residues. The V gene lost 5 bases and the J gene lost 6 bases, with 17 bases spanning the gap. CDR3 in amino acids: CASSHQGGASEQYF. The CDR3 DNA sequence: TGTGCCAGCAGTCATCAGGGGGGGGCCTCCGAGCAGTACTTC.

At least ten counts were recorded for this clonotype. At one end, the junction sequence differs from germline, possibly due to a read error. This chain links TRBV7-7 with TRBJ2-2; D possibly corresponds to TRBD1 (6 bases). The length of the CDR3 is 14 residues. Per the germline V gene, CDR1 is SSHAT and CDR2 is FNYEAQ (reference sequence). The CDR3 DNA reads TGTGCTAGCAGCTTGGAACAGGGCACCGGGGAGCTGTTTTTT. Translated, it gives CASSLEQGTGELFF.

This clonotype was recorded at least ten times. The rearrangement uses TRBV4-3 and TRBJ2-3, with TRBD2 matching over 9 bases. V lost 2 bases and J lost 4; bases outside the gene matches: 7. The CDR3 is made up of 16 amino acids. CDR1 and CDR2 (germline): LGHNA, YSLEER. DNA of the CDR3: TGCGCCAGCAGCCAATGGCGGGGGGGCCAATCAGATACGCAGTATTTT. Amino acid sequence: CASSQWRGGQSDTQYF.

The CDR3 sequence is CAISESEGGAGTEAFF. CDR3 sequence (DNA): TGTGCCATCAGTGAGTCCGAGGGGGGCGCGGGCACTGAAGCTTTCTTT. The rearrangement joins TRBV10-3 to TRBJ1-1; TRBD1 might be the D (6 bases). Trimming took 0 bases from V and 4 from J, leaving 15 bases between them. Looked up from germline, CDR1 is ENHRY and CDR2 is SYGVKD. The CDR3 runs 16 residues.